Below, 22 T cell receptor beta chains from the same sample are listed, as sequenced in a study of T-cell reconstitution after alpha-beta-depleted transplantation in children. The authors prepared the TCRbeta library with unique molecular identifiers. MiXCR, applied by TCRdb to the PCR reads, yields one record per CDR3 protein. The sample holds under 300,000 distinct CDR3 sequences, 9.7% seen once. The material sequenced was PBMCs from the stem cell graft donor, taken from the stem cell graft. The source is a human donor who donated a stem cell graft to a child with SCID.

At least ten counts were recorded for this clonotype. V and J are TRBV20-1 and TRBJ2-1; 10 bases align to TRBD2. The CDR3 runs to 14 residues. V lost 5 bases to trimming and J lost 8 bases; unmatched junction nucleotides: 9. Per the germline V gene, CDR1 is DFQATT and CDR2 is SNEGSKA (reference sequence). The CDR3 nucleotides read TGCAGTGCTCTGGGAGCGGGGGGGCGGGATGAGCAGTTCTTC. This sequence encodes CSALGAGGRDEQFF.

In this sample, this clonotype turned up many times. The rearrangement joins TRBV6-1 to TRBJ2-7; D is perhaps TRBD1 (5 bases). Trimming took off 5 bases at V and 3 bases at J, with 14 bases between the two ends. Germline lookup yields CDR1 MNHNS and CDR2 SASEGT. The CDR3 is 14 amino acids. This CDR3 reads CASSPTTENYEQYF. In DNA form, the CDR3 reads TGTGCCAGCAGTCCGACGACAGAAAACTACGAGCAGTACTTC.

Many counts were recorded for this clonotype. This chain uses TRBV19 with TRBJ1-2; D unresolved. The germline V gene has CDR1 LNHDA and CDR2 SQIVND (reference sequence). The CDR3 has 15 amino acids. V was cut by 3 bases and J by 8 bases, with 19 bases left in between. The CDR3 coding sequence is TGTGCCAGTAGTATCGGAGGAACCCCCCTATGGGGCTACACCTTC. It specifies CASSIGGTPLWGYTF.

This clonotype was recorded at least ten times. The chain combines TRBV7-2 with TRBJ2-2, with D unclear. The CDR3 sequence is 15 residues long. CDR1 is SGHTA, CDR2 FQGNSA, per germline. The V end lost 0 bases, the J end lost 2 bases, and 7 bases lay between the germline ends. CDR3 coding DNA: TGTGCCAGCAGCTTAGCGGGTCATAACACCGGGGAGCTGTTTTTT. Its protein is CASSLAGHNTGELFF. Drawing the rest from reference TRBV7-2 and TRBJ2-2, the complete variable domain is GAGVSQSPSNKVTEKGKDVELRCDPISGHTALYWYRQSLGQGLEFLIYFQGNSAPDKSGLPSDRFSAERTGGSVSTLTIQRTQQEDSAVYLCASSLAGHNTGELFFGEGSRLTVL.

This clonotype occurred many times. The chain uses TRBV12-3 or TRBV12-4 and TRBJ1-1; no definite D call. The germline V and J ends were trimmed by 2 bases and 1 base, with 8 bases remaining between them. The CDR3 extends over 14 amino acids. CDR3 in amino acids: CASSLLIPNTEAFF. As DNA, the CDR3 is TGTGCCAGCAGTTTATTGATACCGAACACTGAAGCTTTCTTT.

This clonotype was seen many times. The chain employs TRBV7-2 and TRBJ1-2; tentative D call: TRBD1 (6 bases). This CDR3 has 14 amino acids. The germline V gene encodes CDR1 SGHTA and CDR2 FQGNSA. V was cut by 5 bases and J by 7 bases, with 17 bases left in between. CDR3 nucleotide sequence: TGTGCCAGCAGCCAAACCAACAGGGTCCGTGGCTACACCTTC. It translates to CASSQTNRVRGYTF.

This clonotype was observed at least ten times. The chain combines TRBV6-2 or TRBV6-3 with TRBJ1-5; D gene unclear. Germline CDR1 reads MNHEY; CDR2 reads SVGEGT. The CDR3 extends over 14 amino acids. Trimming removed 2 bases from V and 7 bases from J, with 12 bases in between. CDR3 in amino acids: CASSYINQRQPQHF. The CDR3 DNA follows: TGTGCCAGCAGTTACATCAACCAGCGACAGCCCCAGCATTTT.

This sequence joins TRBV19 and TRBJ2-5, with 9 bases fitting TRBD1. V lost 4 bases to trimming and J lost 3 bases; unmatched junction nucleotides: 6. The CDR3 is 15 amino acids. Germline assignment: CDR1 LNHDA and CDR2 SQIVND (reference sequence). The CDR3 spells CASSRITGGEETQYF. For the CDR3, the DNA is TGTGCCAGTAGTAGAATCACAGGGGGCGAAGAGACCCAGTACTTC. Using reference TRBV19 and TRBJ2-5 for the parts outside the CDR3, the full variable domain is DGGITQSPKYLFRKEGQNVTLSCEQNLNHDAMYWYRQDPGQGLRLIYYSQIVNDFQKGDIAEGYSVSREKKESFPLTVTSAQKNPTAFYLCASSRITGGEETQYFGPGTRLLVL.

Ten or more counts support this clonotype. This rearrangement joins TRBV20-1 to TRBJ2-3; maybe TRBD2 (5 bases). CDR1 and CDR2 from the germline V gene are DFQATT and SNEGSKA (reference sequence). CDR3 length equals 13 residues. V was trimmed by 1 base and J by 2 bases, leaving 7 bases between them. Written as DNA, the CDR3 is TGCAGTGCTAGAGCGGGGAACACAGATACGCAGTATTTT. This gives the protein CSARAGNTDTQYF.

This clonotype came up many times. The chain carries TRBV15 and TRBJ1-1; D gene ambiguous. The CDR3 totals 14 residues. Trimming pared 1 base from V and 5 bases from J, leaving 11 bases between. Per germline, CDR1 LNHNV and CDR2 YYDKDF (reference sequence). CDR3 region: CATSRGVVGTEAFF. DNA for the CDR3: TGTGCCACCAGCAGAGGGGTTGTAGGGACTGAAGCTTTCTTT.

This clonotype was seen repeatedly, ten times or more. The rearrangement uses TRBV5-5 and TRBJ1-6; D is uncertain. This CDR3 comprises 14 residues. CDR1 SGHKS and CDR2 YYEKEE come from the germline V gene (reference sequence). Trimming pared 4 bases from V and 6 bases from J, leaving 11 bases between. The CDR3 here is CASSLGLSNSPLHF. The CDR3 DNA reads TGTGCCAGCAGCCTCGGACTAAGTAATTCACCCCTCCACTTT. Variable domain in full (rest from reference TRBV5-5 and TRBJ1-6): DAGVTQSPTHLIKTRGQQVTLRCSPISGHKSVSWYQQVLGQGPQFIFQYYEKEERGRGNFPDRFSARQFPNYSSELNVNALLLGDSALYLCASSLGLSNSPLHFGNGTRLTVT.

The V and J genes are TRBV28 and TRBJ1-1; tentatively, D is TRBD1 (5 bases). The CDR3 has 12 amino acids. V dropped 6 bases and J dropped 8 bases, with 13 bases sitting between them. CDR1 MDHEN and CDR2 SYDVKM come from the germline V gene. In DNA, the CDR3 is TGTGCCAGCAGCCTTTCCCGGGACGAAGCTTTCTTT. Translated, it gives CASSLSRDEAFF.

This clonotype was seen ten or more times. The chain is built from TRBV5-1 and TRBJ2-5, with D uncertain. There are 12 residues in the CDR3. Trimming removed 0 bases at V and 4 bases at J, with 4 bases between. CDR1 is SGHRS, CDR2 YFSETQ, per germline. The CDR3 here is CASSLDAETQYF. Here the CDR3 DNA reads TGCGCCAGCAGCTTGGATGCAGAGACCCAGTACTTC.

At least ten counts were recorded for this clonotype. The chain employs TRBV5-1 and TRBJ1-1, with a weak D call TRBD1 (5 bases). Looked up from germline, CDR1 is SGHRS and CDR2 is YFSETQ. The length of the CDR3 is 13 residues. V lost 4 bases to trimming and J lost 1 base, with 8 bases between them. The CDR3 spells CASSVDTNTEAFF. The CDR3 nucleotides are TGCGCCAGCAGCGTGGACACGAACACTGAAGCTTTCTTT.

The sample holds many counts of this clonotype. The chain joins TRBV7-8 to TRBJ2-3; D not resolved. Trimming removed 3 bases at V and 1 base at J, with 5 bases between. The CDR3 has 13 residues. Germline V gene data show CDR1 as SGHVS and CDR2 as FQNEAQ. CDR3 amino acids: CASSLHGTDTQYF. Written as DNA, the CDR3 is TGTGCCAGCAGCTTGCACGGCACAGATACGCAGTATTTT.

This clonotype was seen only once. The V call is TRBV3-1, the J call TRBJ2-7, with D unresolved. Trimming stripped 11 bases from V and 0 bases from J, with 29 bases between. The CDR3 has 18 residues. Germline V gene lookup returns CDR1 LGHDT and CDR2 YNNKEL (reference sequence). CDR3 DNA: TGTGCCTGCTCCCCCCCCCGGACCAACCTTCCGAGCTCCTACGAGCAGTACTTC. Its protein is CACSPPRTNLPSSYEQYF.

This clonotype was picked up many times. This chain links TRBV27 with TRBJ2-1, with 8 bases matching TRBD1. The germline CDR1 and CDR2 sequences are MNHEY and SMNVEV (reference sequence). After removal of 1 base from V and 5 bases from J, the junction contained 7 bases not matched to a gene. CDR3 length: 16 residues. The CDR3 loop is CASSLLVRTGNNEQFF. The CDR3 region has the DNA TGTGCCAGCAGTTTATTAGTCCGGACAGGGAACAATGAGCAGTTCTTC.

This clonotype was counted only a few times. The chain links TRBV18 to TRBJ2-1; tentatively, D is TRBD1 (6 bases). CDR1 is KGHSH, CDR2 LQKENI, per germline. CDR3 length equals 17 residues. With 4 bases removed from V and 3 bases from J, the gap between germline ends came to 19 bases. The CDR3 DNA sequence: TGTGCCAGCTCACTCTCCCCCCCGGGGACACTCTACAATGAGCAGTTCTTC. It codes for CASSLSPPGTLYNEQFF.

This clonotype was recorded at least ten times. For the CDR3, the DNA is TGTGCCAGCACGAGGGGGCCGTATAATGAGCAGTTCTTC. Its translation: CASTRGPYNEQFF. The V call is TRBV27, the J call TRBJ2-1; TRBD1 matches 7 bases. Unmatched junction bases numbered 7, after V lost 7 bases and J lost 7 bases. The germline V gene has CDR1 MNHEY and CDR2 SMNVEV (reference sequence). The CDR3 totals 13 residues.

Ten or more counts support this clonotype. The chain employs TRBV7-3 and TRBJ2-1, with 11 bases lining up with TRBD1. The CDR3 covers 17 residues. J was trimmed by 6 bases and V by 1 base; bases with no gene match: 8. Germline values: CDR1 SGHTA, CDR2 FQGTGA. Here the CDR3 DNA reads TGTGCCAGCAGCTTAAGTTCTAGGACAGGGGGCTTCAATGAGCAGTTCTTC. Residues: CASSLSSRTGGFNEQFF.

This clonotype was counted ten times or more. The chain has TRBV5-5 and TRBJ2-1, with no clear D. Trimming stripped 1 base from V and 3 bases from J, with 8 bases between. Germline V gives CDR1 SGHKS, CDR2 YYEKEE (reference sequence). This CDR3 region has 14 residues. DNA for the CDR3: TGTGCCAGCAGCTTGTTAGCCAGCTACAATGAGCAGTTCTTC. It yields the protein CASSLLASYNEQFF.

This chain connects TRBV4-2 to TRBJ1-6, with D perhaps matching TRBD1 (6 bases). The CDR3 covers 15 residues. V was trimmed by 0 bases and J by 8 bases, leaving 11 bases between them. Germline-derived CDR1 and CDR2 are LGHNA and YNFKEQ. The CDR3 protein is CASSQDERGDSPLHF. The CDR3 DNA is TGTGCCAGCAGCCAAGATGAGAGGGGGGATTCACCCCTCCACTTT.